What follows are 13 T cell receptor beta chains derived from one specimen sequenced in a study of blood T cell repertoires in COVID-19. Data came from immunoSEQ multiplex PCR; TCRdb stores just in-frame clones and leaves some out. The sample consists of approximately 400,000 clones, around four fifths of them appearing once. Sequences were obtained from PBMCs or T cells enriched from blood (not recorded which). These receptors all come from a woman aged 50 to 60 who had recovered from COVID-19.

This clone was observed a handful of times. The chain employs TRBV9 and TRBJ2-5; D perhaps matches TRBD2 (7 bases). The ends were cut back, 0 bases at V and 5 bases at J, with 14 bases in the middle. Germline V gene lookup returns CDR1 SGDLS and CDR2 YYNGEE. The CDR3 length is 15 residues. In nucleotides, the CDR3 is TGTGCCAGCAGCGTAGAGGGGGGGCTGATGGAGACCCAGTACTTC. Its translation: CASSVEGGLMETQYF. The whole variable domain, remainder taken from reference TRBV9 and TRBJ2-5, is DSGVTQTPKHLITATGQRVTLRCSPRSGDLSVYWYQQSLDQGLQFLIQYYNGEERAKGNILERFSAQQFPDLHSELNLSSLELGDSALYFCASSVEGGLMETQYFGPGTRLLVL.

The chain joins TRBV29-1 to TRBJ1-5; D is ambiguous. In germline, CDR1 is SQVTM, CDR2 ANQGSEA. This CDR3 is built from 13 residues. The V end lost 5 bases, the J end lost 5 bases, and 13 bases lay between the germline ends. The CDR3 nucleotides read TGCAGCGTTTTAGGAGCCGCGGATCAGCCCCAGCATTTT. Encoded protein: CSVLGAADQPQHF.

This clone has just one count. This chain joins TRBV1 and TRBJ1-5. TRBV1 is noted as a pseudogene. The CDR3 extends over 16 amino acids. CDR3 DNA: TGCACCAGCAGCCACAAATGTCCATGCGGCAATCAGCCCCAGCATTTT. Translating it yields CTSSHKCPCGNQPQHF.

This chain uses TRBV30 with TRBJ1-3; D gene uncertain. The CDR3 runs 12 residues. V was pared by 6 bases and J by 1 base, with 7 bases between. The germline V gene has CDR1 GTSNPN and CDR2 SVGIG (reference sequence). CDR3 sequence (DNA): TGTGCCTGCCGCCGGTCTGGAAACACCATATATTTT. Translating gives CACRRSGNTIYF.

In its sample, this clone was seen a few times. The chain links TRBV7-2 to TRBJ1-1; the D gene is possibly TRBD1 (5 bases). Per the germline V gene, CDR1 is SGHTA and CDR2 is FQGNSA. Between the trimmed V and J ends, which lost 5 bases and 1 base, there was a span of 20 bases. The CDR3 sequence is 17 residues long. This CDR3 reads CASSVRQLGVTNTEAFF. The CDR3, as DNA: TGTGCCAGCAGCGTCCGACAGTTAGGGGTGACGAACACTGAAGCTTTCTTT.

The gene calls are TRBV6-5 and TRBJ2-4; D is possibly TRBD2 (5 bases). CDR3 length: 13 amino acids. The ends were cut back, 2 bases at V and 8 bases at J, with 10 bases in the middle. Looked up from germline, CDR1 is MNHEY and CDR2 is SVGAGI. This chain's CDR3 is CASSYGERYIQYF. The CDR3 bases are TGTGCCAGCAGTTACGGGGAGAGGTACATTCAGTACTTC.

This rearrangement joins TRBV27 to TRBJ1-2, with D possibly being TRBD1 (6 bases). The CDR3 has 16 residues. Trimming took off 5 bases at V and 4 bases at J, with 20 bases between the two ends. Per germline, CDR1 MNHEY and CDR2 SMNVEV (reference sequence). CDR3 in amino acids: CASSPRYRVDGYGYTF. CDR3 bases: TGTGCCAGCAGTCCCCGGTACAGGGTGGATGGCTATGGCTACACCTTC.

The chain has TRBV4-1 and TRBJ1-1; TRBD1 matches 10 bases. Per the germline V gene, CDR1 is MGHRA and CDR2 is YSYEKL. The CDR3 has 16 amino acids. V shed 3 bases and J 4 bases; nucleotides not matched to a gene: 8. In nucleotides, the CDR3 is TGCGCCAGCAGCCATCCCACCGGGACAGGGGTCACTGAAGCTTTCTTT. This encodes CASSHPTGTGVTEAFF.

This sequence joins TRBV5-1 and TRBJ2-3; the match to TRBD2 covers 7 bases. This CDR3 has 17 amino acids. J lost 5 bases, V lost 4 bases, and 16 bases had no gene match. Germline CDR1 is SGHRS and CDR2 is YFSETQ. The CDR3 sequence is CASSPAIGRPRGDTQYF. The DNA for the CDR3 is TGCGCCAGCAGCCCCGCCATCGGGAGGCCCCGCGGAGATACGCAGTATTTT.

This clone was seen once. This chain links TRBV11-3 with TRBJ2-3; D call uncertain. The ends were cut back, 5 bases at V and 5 bases at J, with 17 bases in the middle. CDR1 and CDR2 (germline): SGHNT, YENEEA. CDR3 length: 15 residues. The CDR3 reads CASSASGGPGDTQYF. The CDR3 nucleotides read TGTGCCAGCAGCGCCAGTGGTGGCCCGGGAGATACGCAGTATTTT. The full variable domain, completed using reference TRBV11-3 and TRBJ2-3, is EAGVVQSPRYKIIEKKQPVAFWCNPISGHNTLYWYLQNLGQGPELLIRYENEEAVDDSQLPKDRFSAERLKGVDSTLKIQPAELGDSAVYLCASSASGGPGDTQYFGPGTRLTVL.

This chain's CDR3 is CAWSDLLAGGLLNEQFF. The CDR3 coding sequence is TGTGCCTGGAGTGATCTTTTAGCGGGAGGGCTCTTGAATGAGCAGTTCTTC. This chain uses TRBV30 with TRBJ2-1; TRBD2 matches 11 bases. This CDR3 has 17 residues. Trimming took 1 base from V and 7 from J; bases not matched to a gene: 12. Germline assignment: CDR1 GTSNPN and CDR2 SVGIG (reference sequence). The full variable domain, with the rest looked up from reference TRBV30 and TRBJ2-1, is SQTIHQWPATLVQPVGSPLSLECTVEGTSNPNLYWYRQAAGRGLQLLFYSVGIGQISSEVPQNLSASRPQDRQFILSSKKLLLSDSGFYLCAWSDLLAGGLLNEQFFGPGTRLTVL.

The rearrangement links TRBV5-1 to TRBJ1-2; D is uncertain. The CDR3 runs 14 residues. Germline CDR1 SGHRS, CDR2 YFSETQ. With 0 bases removed from V and 0 bases from J, the gap between germline ends came to 6 bases. The CDR3 sequence: CASSLGQANYGYTF. CDR3 DNA: TGCGCCAGCAGCTTGGGGCAGGCTAACTATGGCTACACCTTC.

CDR3 sequence: CASSLGGTGLMNTEAFF. CDR3 nucleotides: TGTGCCAGCAGCTTGGGAGGGACAGGGCTAATGAACACTGAAGCTTTCTTT. This chain joins TRBV5-4 and TRBJ1-1, with 9 bases identical to TRBD1. The CDR3 loop spans 17 amino acids. Per germline, CDR1 SGHNT and CDR2 YYREEE (reference sequence). The V segment lost 0 bases and the J segment 0 bases; nucleotides outside the gene matches: 6. The whole variable domain, remainder taken from reference TRBV5-4 and TRBJ1-1, is ETGVTQSPTHLIKTRGQQVTLRCSSQSGHNTVSWYQQALGQGPQFIFQYYREEENGRGNFPPRFSGLQFPNYSSELNVNALELDDSALYLCASSLGGTGLMNTEAFFGQGTRLTVV.